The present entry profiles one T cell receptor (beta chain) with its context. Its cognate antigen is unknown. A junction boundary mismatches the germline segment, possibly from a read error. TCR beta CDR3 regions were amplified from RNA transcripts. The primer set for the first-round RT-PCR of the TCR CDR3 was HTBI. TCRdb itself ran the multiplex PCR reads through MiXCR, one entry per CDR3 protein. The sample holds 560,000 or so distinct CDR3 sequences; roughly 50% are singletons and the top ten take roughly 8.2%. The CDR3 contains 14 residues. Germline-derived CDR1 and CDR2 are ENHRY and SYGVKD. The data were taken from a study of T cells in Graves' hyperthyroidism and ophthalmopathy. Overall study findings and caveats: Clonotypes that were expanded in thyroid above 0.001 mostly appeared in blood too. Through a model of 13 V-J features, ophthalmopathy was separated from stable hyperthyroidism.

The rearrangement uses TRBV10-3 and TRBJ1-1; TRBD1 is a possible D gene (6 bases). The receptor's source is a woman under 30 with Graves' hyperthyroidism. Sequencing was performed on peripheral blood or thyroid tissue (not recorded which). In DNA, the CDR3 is TGTGCCAGCAGTAGACAGGTCGAGAACACTGAAGCTTTCTTT. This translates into CASSRQVENTEAFF.